The clone carrying this T cell receptor (beta chain) was counted at least ten times. Staff drew roughly 10 milliliters of peripheral blood from each donor. The entry originates in a study of blood T cells in healthy people across ages. The germline V gene has CDR1 MNHEY and CDR2 SVGEGT. Trimming took 8 bases from V and 3 from J, leaving 14 bases between them. CDR3 length equals 14 residues. The second PCR ran about 6 to 12 cycles with a sample-barcoded 5' primer and J-beta primers. Paired-end reads containing CDR3 totaled no fewer than 2.5 million for each sample. TCRdb called the 5' RACE reads again in MiXCR, with one record for every CDR3 protein. The profile shows hundreds of thousands of distinct CDR3 sequences, 29% of them singletons.

The chain is built from TRBV6-2 or TRBV6-3 and TRBJ2-1, with D maybe TRBD2 (6 bases). The specimen was blood. This TCR was recovered from an elderly woman in good health. CDR3: CASSRDLNYNEQFF. As DNA, the CDR3 is TGTGCCAGCTCCCGGGACTTAAACTACAATGAGCAGTTCTTC.